The 27 T cell receptor beta chains below come from one sample, sequenced in a study of cytomegalovirus exposure and HLA in healthy donors. Primers included in the PCR were 60 Vbeta and 13 Jbeta primers. Produced via immunoSEQ multiplex PCR; TCRdb's table is partial and in-frame only. The table lists about 160,000 clones, around 84% of them singletons. The sequenced sample was PBMCs. Receptors originate from a middle-aged man in good health and CMV-seropositive.

The V gene is TRBV7-9, the J gene TRBJ2-5; 16 bases map to TRBD2. V lost 5 bases and J lost 3; bases outside the gene matches: 6. The germline V gene has CDR1 SEHNR and CDR2 FQNEAQ (reference sequence). CDR3 length: 17 amino acids. The CDR3 sequence: CASSHTGTSGGEETQYF. For the CDR3, the DNA is TGTGCCAGCAGCCACACCGGGACTAGCGGGGGGGAAGAGACCCAGTACTTC.

This clone appeared a single time. The chain joins TRBV15 to TRBJ2-7, with TRBD2 identical over 7 bases. The CDR3 consists of 15 residues. Germline CDR1 is LNHNV and CDR2 is YYDKDF (reference sequence). J was trimmed by 1 base and V by 0 bases; bases with no gene match: 3. CDR3 coding DNA: TGTGCCACCAGCAGAGATGGGGGGGGTTCCTACGAGCAGTACTTC. Amino acid sequence: CATSRDGGGSYEQYF.

The genes are TRBV5-8 and TRBJ2-6; TRBD1 matches 9 bases. CDR1 and CDR2 from the germline V gene are SGHTS and YDEGEE. This CDR3 is built from 19 residues. With V trimmed by 4 bases and J by 0 bases, 11 bases remained unmatched. For the CDR3, the DNA is TGTGCCAGCAGCCCCCTAGGGACAGGGTCGAACTCTGGGGCCAACGTCCTGACTTTC. Translated: CASSPLGTGSNSGANVLTF.

V usage is TRBV27 and J usage is TRBJ1-6; D gene uncertain. The CDR3 covers 12 residues. Trimming took off 6 bases at V and 2 bases at J, with 2 bases between the two ends. Germline values: CDR1 MNHEY, CDR2 SMNVEV (reference sequence). The CDR3 DNA follows: TGTGCCAGCAGCGCCTATAATTCACCCCTCCACTTT. It translates to CASSAYNSPLHF.

Comment on this clone: In the same sample, other DNA sequences code for this CDR3. The genes are TRBV6-1 and TRBJ1-2; 10 nucleotides align to TRBD1. Germline CDR1 MNHNS, CDR2 SASEGT. V lost 3 bases and J lost 8; bases outside the gene matches: 3. CDR3 length: 13 amino acids. The DNA for the CDR3 is TGTGCCAGCAGTGACGGGACAGGGGTAGGCTACACCTTC. It codes for CASSDGTGVGYTF.

The rearrangement joins TRBV28 to TRBJ2-7; 7 bases map to TRBD1. V lost 5 bases to trimming and J lost 7 bases; unmatched junction nucleotides: 14. CDR3 length equals 15 residues. Germline CDR1 is MDHEN and CDR2 is SYDVKM. Here the CDR3 reads CASSQTKQGPGEQYV. As DNA, the CDR3 is TGTGCCAGCAGTCAAACAAAACAGGGGCCGGGGGAGCAGTACGTC.

The chain has TRBV6-4 and TRBJ1-5; 7 bases are a match to TRBD1. V lost 6 bases, J lost 7 bases, and 9 bases stayed unmatched. The CDR3 runs to 14 residues. Germline V gene data show CDR1 as MRHNA and CDR2 as SNTAGT. CDR3 sequence: CASSRDSLGQPQHF. The DNA of the CDR3 is TGTGCCAGCAGCCGGGACAGTCTAGGGCAGCCCCAGCATTTT.

This sequence joins TRBV29-1 and TRBJ1-1, with D possibly TRBD1 on 6 matching bases. The CDR3 is made up of 13 amino acids. Trimming removed 4 bases at V and 0 bases at J, with 9 bases between. Germline V gives CDR1 SQVTM, CDR2 ANQGSEA. CDR3 sequence (DNA): TGCAGCGTTGGGACAGTCATGAACACTGAAGCTTTCTTT. This gives the protein CSVGTVMNTEAFF.

The chain links TRBV19 to TRBJ2-2; 8 nucleotides line up with TRBD1. The CDR3 covers 17 residues. Trimming took 3 bases from V and 4 from J; bases not matched to a gene: 10. Per germline, CDR1 LNHDA and CDR2 SQIVND (reference sequence). The CDR3 loop reads CASSIVVRTGLTGELFF. CDR3 nucleotide sequence: TGTGCCAGTAGTATCGTCGTGAGGACAGGGCTCACCGGGGAGCTGTTTTTT. The full variable domain, rest sourced from reference TRBV19 and TRBJ2-2, is DGGITQSPKYLFRKEGQNVTLSCEQNLNHDAMYWYRQDPGQGLRLIYYSQIVNDFQKGDIAEGYSVSREKKESFPLTVTSAQKNPTAFYLCASSIVVRTGLTGELFFGEGSRLTVL.

In this sample, this clone turned up a few times. V and J are TRBV7-8 and TRBJ2-7, with D hard to call. Trimming took off 5 bases at V and 2 bases at J, with 7 bases between the two ends. Germline assignment: CDR1 SGHVS and CDR2 FQNEAQ. This CDR3 spans 12 amino acids. CDR3 region: CASSRTPYEQYF. The CDR3 DNA follows: TGTGCCAGCAGCCGCACACCCTACGAGCAGTACTTC.

The J gene is TRBJ2-5, the V gene TRBV2, with 10 bases identical to TRBD1. Germline loops: CDR1 SNHLY, CDR2 FYNNEI. The CDR3 covers 14 residues. The V gene end was trimmed by 8 bases and the J gene end by 1 base; junction bases not matched to a gene: 4. CDR3 DNA: TGTGCCAGCGGCCGGGACAGGGGCCAAGAGACCCAGTACTTC. Its protein product is CASGRDRGQETQYF.

V is TRBV5-6 and J is TRBJ2-7, with D possibly TRBD1 on 5 matching bases. Germline V gene data show CDR1 as SGHDT and CDR2 as YYEEEE. Trimming stripped 0 bases from V and 5 bases from J, with 12 bases between. This CDR3 is 14 amino acids long. This CDR3 is CASSLEGHGDEQYV. The CDR3 DNA is TGTGCCAGCAGCTTGGAGGGGCACGGCGACGAGCAGTACGTC.

The CDR3 nucleotides read TGCGCCAGCAGCCCCCAGGACAGCTACGAGCAGTACTTC. Translating gives CASSPQDSYEQYF. The chain has TRBV5-1 and TRBJ2-7, with D perhaps matching TRBD1 (6 bases). The length of the CDR3 is 13 residues. The V and J ends lost 4 bases and 3 bases respectively, with 11 bases between them. From germline, CDR1 is SGHRS and CDR2 YFSETQ.

The CDR3 DNA is TGCGCCAGCAGCTTGGTCGGGGTCGATGAGCAGTTCTTC. This translates into CASSLVGVDEQFF. The chain recombines TRBV5-1 with TRBJ2-1; the D gene is possibly TRBD2 (5 bases). Trimming took off 0 bases at V and 8 bases at J, with 9 bases between the two ends. This CDR3 contains 13 residues. Germline-derived CDR1 and CDR2 are SGHRS and YFSETQ. Variable domain in full (rest from reference TRBV5-1 and TRBJ2-1): KAGVTQTPRYLIKTRGQQVTLSCSPISGHRSVSWYQQTPGQGLQFLFEYFSETQRNKGNFPGRFSGRQFSNSRSEMNVSTLELGDSALYLCASSLVGVDEQFFGPGTRLTVL.

This chain joins TRBV5-8 and TRBJ1-1; possible D gene TRBD1, 5 bases. Germline V gene data show CDR1 as SGHTS and CDR2 as YDEGEE. This CDR3 contains 14 residues. V lost 1 base and J lost 4, with 11 bases in between. The CDR3 is CASSLSAGSTEAFF. The CDR3 DNA follows: TGTGCCAGCAGCTTGTCGGCAGGGTCCACTGAAGCTTTCTTT.

Concerning this clone: The junction and the germline gene differ at one end; a read error may be behind it. This chain uses TRBV5-5 with TRBJ2-2, with D tentatively TRBD2 (5 bases). In germline, CDR1 is SGHKS, CDR2 YYEKEE (reference sequence). The CDR3 is made up of 13 amino acids. The CDR3, as DNA: TGTGCCAGCAGCCCCGACTTGACCGGGGAACTGTTTTTT. Amino acid sequence: CASSPDLTGELFF.

J is TRBJ1-1 and V is TRBV7-6; D is possibly TRBD1 (6 bases). Per germline, CDR1 SGHVS and CDR2 FNYEAQ. V lost 5 bases, J lost 3 bases, and 22 bases lay in between. This CDR3 contains 17 residues. The CDR3 DNA reads as TGTGCCAGCAGCCCAGGGGCAGGTTCTAGTTTAGACACTGAAGCTTTCTTT. It codes for CASSPGAGSSLDTEAFF.

The CDR3 spells CASSWDRNTEAFF. In DNA, the CDR3 is TGCGCCAGCAGCTGGGACAGGAACACTGAAGCTTTCTTT. The chain has TRBV5-1 and TRBJ1-1, with 7 bases matching TRBD1. Unmatched junction bases numbered 0, after V lost 3 bases and J lost 1 base. CDR1 SGHRS and CDR2 YFSETQ come from the germline V gene. This CDR3 has 13 amino acids.

This clone was found a few times. This chain joins TRBV7-3 and TRBJ2-7; 9 bases line up with TRBD2. Looked up from germline, CDR1 is SGHTA and CDR2 is FQGTGA. The CDR3 length is 20 residues. V gave up 5 bases and J gave up 2 bases; unmatched junction bases: 22. The CDR3 loop is CASSISGPPRSSGGPYEQYF. CDR3 DNA sequence: TGTGCCAGCAGCATATCAGGCCCTCCCCGTAGTAGCGGGGGTCCCTACGAGCAGTACTTC.

The chain has TRBV7-9 and TRBJ2-1; 7 bases map to TRBD2. Trimming removed 6 bases from V and 0 bases from J; junction bases left unmatched: 11. Germline assignment: CDR1 SEHNR and CDR2 FQNEAQ (reference sequence). The CDR3 is made up of 17 amino acids. In DNA, the CDR3 is TGTGCCAGCAGGAGTTACCGGGAGGTGGGCTCCTACAATGAGCAGTTCTTC. This translates into CASRSYREVGSYNEQFF. Looking up the rest from reference TRBV7-9 and TRBJ2-1 gives the full variable domain: DTGVSQNPRHKITKRGQNVTFRCDPISEHNRLYWYRQTLGQGPEFLTYFQNEAQLEKSRLLSDRFSAERPKGSFSTLEIQRTEQGDSAMYLCASRSYREVGSYNEQFFGPGTRLTVL.

Comment on this clone: One junction end disagrees with the germline gene, perhaps due to a read error. The rearrangement uses TRBV7-9 and TRBJ2-1; D unclear. This CDR3 comprises 12 residues. Germline V gives CDR1 SEHNR, CDR2 FQNEAQ (reference sequence). The CDR3 DNA reads TGTTCCAGCAGCTTAATTCCTAATGAGCAGTTCTTC. Translation: CSSSLIPNEQFF.

V is TRBV5-1 and J is TRBJ2-5; D perhaps matches TRBD2 (6 bases). The CDR3 runs 14 residues. The V end lost 3 bases, the J end lost 2 bases, and 11 bases lay between the germline ends. Germline CDR1 is SGHRS and CDR2 is YFSETQ. The CDR3 here is CASSSGLFQETQYF. CDR3 nucleotide sequence: TGCGCCAGCAGCTCGGGACTTTTTCAAGAGACCCAGTACTTC.

This chain links TRBV5-4 with TRBJ2-1, with 8 bases that match TRBD1. Germline lookup yields CDR1 SGHNT and CDR2 YYREEE (reference sequence). CDR3 length: 16 amino acids. The J segment lost 5 bases and the V segment lost 0 bases, leaving 7 bases of the junction unmatched. The CDR3 coding sequence is TGTGCCAGCAGCTTGGATCCCAGGGGGCTCAACAATGAGCAGTTCTTC. This codes for CASSLDPRGLNNEQFF.

The chain links TRBV29-1 to TRBJ1-2, with D unresolved. V was cut by 3 bases and J by 5 bases, with 10 bases left in between. CDR1 SQVTM and CDR2 ANQGSEA come from the germline V gene. The CDR3 spans 12 residues. The CDR3 nucleotides read TGCAGCGTTGATAGAGAGACTTATGGCTACACCTTC. Protein product: CSVDRETYGYTF.

A single count supports this clone. For the CDR3, the DNA is TGTGCCAGCTCACCATCAGTTTTGGATCAGCCCCAGCATTTT. Amino acid sequence: CASSPSVLDQPQHF. This chain connects TRBV18 to TRBJ1-5, with D uncertain. This CDR3 contains 14 residues. The V gene lost 2 bases and the J gene lost 5 bases, with 10 bases spanning the gap. The germline V gene encodes CDR1 KGHSH and CDR2 LQKENI.

The rearrangement joins TRBV5-1 to TRBJ2-4, with D tentatively TRBD2 (7 bases). Germline CDR1 SGHRS, CDR2 YFSETQ. The CDR3 loop spans 14 amino acids. V lost 2 bases to trimming and J lost 15 bases, with 21 bases between them. The CDR3 bases are TGCGCCAGCAGCTTCGGGGAACGGGGGGACAACGGGTACTTC. Its protein is CASSFGERGDNGYF.

The rearrangement joins TRBV19 to TRBJ2-4, with 7 bases aligning to TRBD1. Germline V CDR1 and CDR2: LNHDA, SQIVND (reference sequence). After removal of 5 bases from V and 3 bases from J, the junction contained 10 bases not matched to a gene. The CDR3 totals 16 residues. The CDR3 reads CASSLQGYLGKNIQYF. The CDR3 nucleotides are TGTGCCAGTAGTCTACAGGGGTATTTAGGCAAAAACATTCAGTACTTC.